The 4 T cell receptor beta chains listed next were all sequenced from one sample in a study of shared clonotypes between healthy human individuals. Libraries were prepared by immunoSEQ multiplex PCR; TCRdb keeps only in-frame clonotypes and omits some of them. The profile shows some 2,000,000 clones, about 95% of them singletons. Sequencing was performed on naive CD4+ T cells sorted from blood. Indicated subset: CD45RA+ positively selected. The receptors come from a man between 18 and 35 years old in good health.

CDR3 sequence reads: CASSDAQIGAQHF. CDR3 nucleotides: TGCGCCAGCAGTGATGCCCAGATCGGGGCCCAGCATTTT. The rearrangement uses TRBV4-1 and TRBJ1-5; D not resolved. The germline V gene has CDR1 MGHRA and CDR2 YSYEKL. CDR3 length equals 13 residues. Trimming stripped 6 bases from V and 11 bases from J, with 17 bases between.

The chain joins TRBV4-2 to TRBJ1-5; D ambiguous. The CDR3 covers 14 residues. Germline lookup yields CDR1 LGHNA and CDR2 YNFKEQ. Trimming took 3 bases from V and 5 from J, leaving 11 bases between them. In DNA, the CDR3 is TGTGCCAGCAGCCAGGAGCCAGCAGATCAGCCCCAGCATTTT. It encodes CASSQEPADQPQHF.

Remarks on this clone: The sample contains more than one DNA sequence encoding this CDR3. The CDR3 loop reads CASSQGNSPLHF. DNA of the CDR3: TGTGCCAGCTCCCAGGGGAATTCACCCCTCCACTTT. The chain carries TRBV28 and TRBJ1-6; weak D call: TRBD1 (6 bases). This CDR3 has 12 amino acids. CDR1 MDHEN and CDR2 SYDVKM come from the germline V gene. Between the trimmed V and J ends, which lost 8 bases and 7 bases, there was a span of 9 bases.

This clone was picked up one time. The chain has TRBV7-2 and TRBJ2-3; D is unresolved. This CDR3 comprises 15 residues. CDR1 and CDR2 from the germline V gene are SGHTA and FQGNSA. The ends were cut back, 0 bases at V and 4 bases at J, with 11 bases in the middle. CDR3: CASSLAGSMADTQYF. CDR3 sequence (DNA): TGTGCCAGCAGCTTAGCGGGGTCTATGGCAGATACGCAGTATTTT.